Each of the 6 T cell receptor beta chains below was sequenced from the same sample in a study of CD8 T cells in Susac syndrome. With random hexamers, about 0.5 to 1 ug RNA was reverse transcribed. TCRdb used MiXCR to reprocess the immunoSEQ multiplex PCR reads, holding one entry per CDR3 protein. The data hold about 290,000 distinct CDR3 sequences, with 85% observed a single time. Sequencing input: CD8+ T cells from PBMCs. The receptors here all came from a human donor with multiple sclerosis.

J is TRBJ1-1 and V is TRBV4-3; D uncertain. The length of the CDR3 is 15 residues. V gave up 1 base and J gave up 7 bases, with 16 bases separating them. Germline V gene data show CDR1 as LGHNA and CDR2 as YSLEER. DNA for the CDR3: TGCGCCAGCAGCCAAGGGGTACAGAAGTTAAATGAAGCTTTCTTT. Translation: CASSQGVQKLNEAFF.

The V gene is TRBV20-1, the J gene TRBJ1-5; 8 positions match TRBD1. Germline lookup yields CDR1 DFQATT and CDR2 SNEGSKA (reference sequence). The CDR3 covers 15 residues. V lost 6 bases to trimming and J lost 5 bases; unmatched junction nucleotides: 12. The CDR3 nucleotides read TGCAGTGCGTCTCCCGGGACAGGCTTTGATCAGCCCCAGCATTTT. Its protein is CSASPGTGFDQPQHF.

The chain combines TRBV11-2 with TRBJ2-1; 14 bases line up with TRBD2. The germline CDR1 and CDR2 sequences are SGHAT and FQNNGV. This CDR3 comprises 17 residues. The junction had 4 bases not matched to a gene; V was cut back by 4 bases and J by 2 bases. For the CDR3, the DNA is TGTGCCAGCAGCTCAGGGACTAGCGGGAGTACCTACAATGAGCAGTTCTTC. Its translation: CASSSGTSGSTYNEQFF.

The rearrangement joins TRBV7-9 to TRBJ1-2; D possibly corresponds to TRBD1 (5 bases). The V and J ends lost 2 bases and 0 bases respectively, with 10 bases between them. Germline V gives CDR1 SEHNR, CDR2 FQNEAQ (reference sequence). There are 15 residues in the CDR3. CDR3 amino acids: CASSLRQGSNYGYTF. The CDR3 DNA sequence: TGTGCCAGCAGCTTAAGGCAGGGATCTAACTATGGCTACACCTTC.

The rearrangement joins TRBV5-6 to TRBJ1-5, with no clear D. The V gene's germline CDR1 is SGHDT and CDR2 YYEEEE. This CDR3 comprises 13 residues. Trimming took 4 bases from V and 3 from J, leaving 8 bases between them. In nucleotides, the CDR3 is TGTGCCAGCAGCCACGGACCCAATCAGCCCCAGCATTTT. Protein sequence: CASSHGPNQPQHF. The full variable domain, its missing parts supplied by reference TRBV5-6 and TRBJ1-5, is DAGVTQSPTHLIKTRGQQVTLRCSPKSGHDTVSWYQQALGQGPQFIFQYYEEEERQRGNFPDRFSGHQFPNYSSELNVNALLLGDSALYLCASSHGPNQPQHFGDGTRLSIL.

The genes are TRBV5-5 and TRBJ2-6; D is unresolved. V lost 0 bases and J 3 bases, leaving 7 bases between the germline ends. CDR3 length equals 15 residues. Germline V gene lookup returns CDR1 SGHKS and CDR2 YYEKEE (reference sequence). The CDR3 sequence: CASSLDWGGANVLTF. CDR3 bases: TGTGCCAGCAGCTTGGACTGGGGTGGGGCCAACGTCCTGACTTTC.